This paragraph covers one T cell receptor beta chain sequence. This entry belongs to a study of T cell responses to AZD1222 COVID-19 vaccine. The table came from immunoSEQ multiplex PCR; TCRdb's copy has only in-frame clones and leaves some out. The repertoire holds more than 85,000 clones, with 88% as singletons. V was clipped by 5 bases and J by 4 bases, with 14 bases between them. The germline V gene has CDR1 MDHEN and CDR2 SYDVKM. The CDR3 contains 14 residues. This sequence originates from an adult in good health. Here the sequenced sample was peripheral blood, taken on day 0 of AZD1222 vaccination. The chain uses TRBV28 and TRBJ1-2; possible D gene TRBD1, 6 bases. CDR3 in amino acids: CASSPGGGAYGYTF. The CDR3 DNA reads as TGTGCCAGCAGTCCGGGAGGGGGGGCCTATGGCTACACCTTC.